A single sample is the source of the 9 T cell receptor beta chains below, sequenced in a study of blood T cell repertoires in COVID-19. TCRdb's table, derived via immunoSEQ multiplex PCR, lists solely in-frame clones and lacks some. This table holds approximately 220,000 clones, approximately 84% found once. Sequencing was done on a sample of peripheral blood. The receptors shown here come from a woman aged 60-70 years with acute or convalescent COVID-19.

DNA of the CDR3: TGTGCCAGCAGCCCTATGGGGGGTGGGGGGAGCAATCAGCCCCAGCATTTT. Amino acid sequence: CASSPMGGGGSNQPQHF. V and J are TRBV7-6 and TRBJ1-5; D is perhaps TRBD1 (5 bases). The germline V gene has CDR1 SGHVS and CDR2 FNYEAQ. V lost 5 bases to trimming and J lost 1 base, with 18 bases between them. The CDR3 spans 17 residues. Full variable domain (outside the CDR3, taken from reference TRBV7-6 and TRBJ1-5): GAGVSQSPRYKVTKRGQDVALRCDPISGHVSLYWYRQALGQGPEFLTYFNYEAQQDKSGLPNDRFSAERPEGSISTLTIQRTEQRDSAMYRCASSPMGGGGSNQPQHFGDGTRLSIL.

There are a few counts of this clone. This chain joins TRBV27 and TRBJ2-5; 8 bases fit TRBD2. The germline CDR1 and CDR2 sequences are MNHEY and SMNVEV (reference sequence). V was pared by 2 bases and J by 5 bases, with 4 bases of the junction left unmatched. The CDR3 consists of 14 residues. The CDR3 DNA reads TGTGCCAGCAGTTTAAGGCGGGGGGCTGAGACCCAGTACTTC. The encoded protein is CASSLRRGAETQYF.

The chain carries TRBV19 and TRBJ1-2, with 8 bases identical to TRBD1. Germline V gene lookup returns CDR1 LNHDA and CDR2 SQIVND (reference sequence). The junction had 8 bases not matched to a gene; V was cut back by 1 base and J by 4 bases. This CDR3 has 16 residues. The CDR3 DNA follows: TGTGCCAGTAGTATAGCCGCAGGGGGCATTGGCTATGGCTACACCTTC. Translating gives CASSIAAGGIGYGYTF.

The chain employs TRBV2 and TRBJ1-3; TRBD1 agrees at 7 bases. Unmatched junction bases numbered 18, after V lost 6 bases and J lost 4 bases. The CDR3 extends over 18 amino acids. The germline gives CDR1 SNHLY, CDR2 FYNNEI. The chain's CDR3 is CASRATGSKLPLGNTIYF. Here the CDR3 DNA reads TGTGCCAGCAGGGCGACAGGGTCTAAACTGCCCCTGGGAAACACCATATATTTT.

The J gene is TRBJ2-1, the V gene TRBV2, with 12 bases that match TRBD1. Germline V CDR1 and CDR2: SNHLY, FYNNEI. V shed 1 base, J shed 14 bases, and the junction held 9 bases outside the gene matches. The CDR3 consists of 15 residues. DNA of the CDR3: TGTGCCAGCAGTGAAGTCTCCCCGGGACAGGGGGCGAAGTTCTTC. This sequence encodes CASSEVSPGQGAKFF. Complete variable domain (other parts from reference TRBV2 and TRBJ2-1): EPEVTQTPSHQVTQMGQEVILRCVPISNHLYFYWYRQILGQKVEFLVSFYNNEISEKSEIFDDQFSVERPDGSNFTLKIRSTKLEDSAMYFCASSEVSPGQGAKFFGPGTRLTVL.

The chain carries TRBV4-2 and TRBJ1-5, with unresolved D. Trimming shortened V by 0 bases and J by 7 bases, and 10 bases separated the two germline ends. This CDR3 spans 14 amino acids. Germline V CDR1 and CDR2: LGHNA, YNFKEQ. DNA of the CDR3: TGTGCCAGCAGCCAAGATTACAGAATGCAGCCCCAGCATTTT. This sequence encodes CASSQDYRMQPQHF.

The sample holds a few counts of this clone. The same CDR3 is also encoded by other DNA sequences in this sample. The chain has TRBV6-5 and TRBJ1-3; TRBD1 might be the D (6 bases). The CDR3 has 14 residues. Germline-derived CDR1 and CDR2 are MNHEY and SVGAGI. V lost 6 bases, J lost 0 bases, and 9 bases lay in between. The CDR3: CASRGQISGNTIYF. The CDR3 DNA reads TGTGCCAGCAGAGGACAGATCTCTGGAAACACCATATATTTT.

The V and J genes are TRBV27 and TRBJ1-1, with D possibly TRBD1 on 5 matching bases. The germline V gene has CDR1 MNHEY and CDR2 SMNVEV (reference sequence). Trimming took off 5 bases at V and 0 bases at J, with 10 bases between the two ends. The CDR3 consists of 14 residues. The CDR3 DNA is TGTGCCAGCAGTCGGGGGGATCTGAACACTGAAGCTTTCTTT. It encodes CASSRGDLNTEAFF.

The chain combines TRBV20-1 with TRBJ1-2; 7 nucleotides align to TRBD1. V lost 5 bases to trimming and J lost 7 bases; unmatched junction nucleotides: 4. Germline V gene lookup returns CDR1 DFQATT and CDR2 SNEGSKA (reference sequence). The CDR3 covers 11 residues. CDR3 nucleotide sequence: TGCAGTGCTCAACAGGGGCTTGGCTACACCTTC. Its protein product is CSAQQGLGYTF.